Below, one T cell receptor beta chain is given with its context. Its antigen is undetermined. This entry comes from a study of cytomegalovirus exposure and HLA in healthy donors. The CDR3 is made up of 15 amino acids. The ends lost 6 bases at V and 6 bases at J; junction bases unmatched: 10. CDR1 is SGHVS and CDR2 is FQNEAQ in the germline V gene. Study conclusions and caveats: What a later analysis showed was that several of the most significant clusters appeared linked to common viral pathogens. The investigators catalogued 164 TCR beta chains as cytomegalovirus-associated. Relative to the approximately 680-donor mean, N-insertions were reportedly fewer in an Asian-associated ancestry cluster in a later analysis.

The primer mix had 60 Vbeta and 13 Jbeta primers. TCRdb's copy holds only in-frame clones and misses some; the assay was immunoSEQ multiplex PCR. The sample includes around 150,000 clones, around 83% seen only once; the top ten take about 8.1%. Source material: PBMCs. The chain links TRBV7-8 to TRBJ2-2; 7 nucleotides line up with TRBD1. This clonotype was obtained from a woman in her fifties or sixties in good health and CMV-seropositive. The CDR3 spells CASRMDRFNAGELFF. In nucleotides, the CDR3 is TGTGCCAGCAGAATGGACAGGTTCAACGCCGGGGAGCTGTTTTTT.